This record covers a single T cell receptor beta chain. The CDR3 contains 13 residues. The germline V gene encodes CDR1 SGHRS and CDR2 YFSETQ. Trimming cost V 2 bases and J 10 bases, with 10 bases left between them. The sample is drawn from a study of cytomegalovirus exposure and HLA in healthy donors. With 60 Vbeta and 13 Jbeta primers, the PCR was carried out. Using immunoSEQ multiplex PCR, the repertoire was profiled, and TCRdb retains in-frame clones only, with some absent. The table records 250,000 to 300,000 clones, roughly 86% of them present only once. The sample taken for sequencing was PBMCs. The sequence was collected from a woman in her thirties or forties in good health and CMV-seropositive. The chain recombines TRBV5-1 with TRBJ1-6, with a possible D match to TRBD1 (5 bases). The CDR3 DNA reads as TGCGCCAGCAGCTTAAAAGGGGAATCACCCCTCCACTTT. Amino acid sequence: CASSLKGESPLHF.